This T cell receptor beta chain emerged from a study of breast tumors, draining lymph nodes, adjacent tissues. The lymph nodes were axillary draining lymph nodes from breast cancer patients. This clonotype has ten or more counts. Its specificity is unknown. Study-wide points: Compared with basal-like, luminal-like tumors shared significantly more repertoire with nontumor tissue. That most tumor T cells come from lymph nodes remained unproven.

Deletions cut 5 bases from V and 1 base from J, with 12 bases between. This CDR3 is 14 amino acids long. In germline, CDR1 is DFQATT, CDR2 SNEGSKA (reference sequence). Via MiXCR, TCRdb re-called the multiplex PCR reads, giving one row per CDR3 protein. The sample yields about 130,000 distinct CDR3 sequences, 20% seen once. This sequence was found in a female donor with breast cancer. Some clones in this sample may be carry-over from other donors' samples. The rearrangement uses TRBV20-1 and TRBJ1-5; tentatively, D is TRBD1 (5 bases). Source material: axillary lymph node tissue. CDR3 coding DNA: TGCAGTGCTTTTCGACGGGGGAGCAATCAGCCCCAGCATTTT. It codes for CSAFRRGSNQPQHF.